The 15 T cell receptor beta chains presented below share a single source sample, sequenced in a study of patients and donors after allogeneic stem cell transplantation. One entry per CDR3 protein results from TCRdb running MiXCR on the RT-PCR reads. The profile covers 150,000 to 200,000 distinct CDR3 sequences, with roughly 24% appearing a single time and 26% taken by the ten largest. Source material: blood, either unsorted or a sorted T cell fraction (not recorded which). The receptors were sampled from a human donor who was either an allogeneic HSCT recipient or a stem cell or donor lymphocyte infusion donor (not recorded which). It is not recorded whose cells these are; they may come from a transplant donor.

This clonotype has a handful of counts. The rearrangement uses TRBV5-1 and TRBJ1-3; D not resolved. From germline, CDR1 is SGHRS and CDR2 YFSETQ. Between the trimmed V and J ends, which lost 0 bases and 0 bases, there was a span of 10 bases. The CDR3 is made up of 16 amino acids. CDR3 in DNA: TGCGCCAGCAGCTTGGGTGGCTCCCGCTCTGGAAACACCATATATTTT. This translates into CASSLGGSRSGNTIYF. Complete variable domain (other parts from reference TRBV5-1 and TRBJ1-3): KAGVTQTPRYLIKTRGQQVTLSCSPISGHRSVSWYQQTPGQGLQFLFEYFSETQRNKGNFPGRFSGRQFSNSRSEMNVSTLELGDSALYLCASSLGGSRSGNTIYFGEGSWLTVV.

This clonotype was found many times. This rearrangement joins TRBV29-1 to TRBJ1-1, with 7 positions matching TRBD1. Germline CDR1 and CDR2: SQVTM and ANQGSEA. This CDR3 has 13 residues. J gave up 3 bases and V 7 bases, and 8 bases lay outside the gene matches. Here the CDR3 DNA reads TGCAGCGCCAAGGGACAGAGAGACACTGAAGCTTTCTTT. It is translated as CSAKGQRDTEAFF.

The chain combines TRBV24-1 with TRBJ2-5, with 7 bases matching TRBD1. CDR3 length equals 15 residues. Germline V lookup: CDR1 KGHDR, CDR2 SFDVKD. J was trimmed by 5 bases and V by 4 bases; bases with no gene match: 9. CDR3 amino acids: CATSERQGEMETQYF. CDR3 nucleotide sequence: TGTGCCACCAGTGAACGACAGGGCGAAATGGAGACCCAGTACTTC.

The chain uses TRBV7-9 and TRBJ2-7; 10 bases fit TRBD1. J gave up 2 bases and V 4 bases, and 8 bases lay outside the gene matches. The length of the CDR3 is 16 residues. Looked up from germline, CDR1 is SEHNR and CDR2 is FQNEAQ (reference sequence). The CDR3 loop is CASSSGPGTGAYEQYF. CDR3 in DNA: TGTGCCAGCAGCTCCGGACCCGGGACAGGGGCCTACGAGCAGTACTTC.

V gene TRBV7-9 combines with J gene TRBJ2-3, with D tentatively TRBD2 (6 bases). The length of the CDR3 is 16 residues. The V and J ends lost 1 base and 5 bases respectively, with 16 bases between them. Germline V gene lookup returns CDR1 SEHNR and CDR2 FQNEAQ (reference sequence). The CDR3 DNA reads TGTGCCAGCAGCTTAGATCAGGAGGGAGTAGGAGATACGCAGTATTTT. It translates to CASSLDQEGVGDTQYF.

Many counts were recorded for this clonotype. This chain connects TRBV20-1 to TRBJ1-2, with D possibly being TRBD1 (6 bases). Trimming removed 5 bases at V and 3 bases at J, with 13 bases between. This CDR3 is built from 13 residues. The V gene's germline CDR1 is DFQATT and CDR2 SNEGSKA (reference sequence). The CDR3 region is CSAQDRGHYGYTF. Here the CDR3 DNA reads TGCAGTGCTCAGGACAGAGGCCACTATGGCTACACCTTC.

This clonotype was detected only a few times. The chain combines TRBV6-2 or TRBV6-3 with TRBJ2-3; 7 nucleotides align to TRBD2. V was pared by 5 bases and J by 6 bases, with 5 bases of the junction left unmatched. CDR3 length equals 13 residues. Germline lookup yields CDR1 MNHEY and CDR2 SVGEGT. The CDR3 loop reads CASSAGVRDTQYF. The CDR3 DNA is TGTGCCAGCAGTGCGGGAGTCCGGGATACGCAGTATTTT.

This chain uses TRBV11-2 with TRBJ2-1, with 8 bases that match TRBD2. Germline V gene data show CDR1 as SGHAT and CDR2 as FQNNGV. The length of the CDR3 is 13 residues. Trimming took 8 bases from V and 8 from J; bases not matched to a gene: 8. The CDR3 DNA sequence: TGTGCCAGCGGACTAGCAAAGACCGATGAGCAGTTCTTC. It is translated as CASGLAKTDEQFF.

The gene calls are TRBV7-9 and TRBJ1-4; D gene uncertain. The CDR3 is 17 amino acids. Trimming cost V 1 base and J 6 bases, with 18 bases left between them. Per the germline V gene, CDR1 is SEHNR and CDR2 is FQNEAQ (reference sequence). CDR3 loop: CASSLELEPAADEKLFF. As DNA, the CDR3 is TGTGCCAGCAGCTTAGAGTTGGAACCCGCGGCGGATGAAAAACTGTTTTTT.

In its sample, this clonotype was seen a few times. This chain joins TRBV20-1 and TRBJ1-3; D is perhaps TRBD1 (5 bases). The CDR3 length is 18 residues. CDR1 and CDR2 from the germline V gene are DFQATT and SNEGSKA (reference sequence). V was cut by 4 bases and J by 0 bases, with 22 bases left in between. The DNA for the CDR3 is TGCAGTGCTAAGGTCTTGGCCGGGGGGGGATCCTCTGGAAACACCATATATTTT. Encoded protein: CSAKVLAGGGSSGNTIYF.

The chain carries TRBV12-3 or TRBV12-4 and TRBJ1-2, with 8 bases aligning to TRBD1. The CDR3 length is 13 residues. Trimming took 5 bases from V and 4 from J; bases not matched to a gene: 3. The CDR3 DNA reads as TGTGCCAGCAGTGGGACAGGCCTCTATGGCTACACCTTC. The encoded protein is CASSGTGLYGYTF.

This clonotype came up many times. This chain links TRBV20-1 with TRBJ1-2; weak D call: TRBD1 (6 bases). The CDR3 is 15 residues long. Germline V CDR1 and CDR2: DFQATT, SNEGSKA (reference sequence). Trimming cost V 5 bases and J 7 bases, with 23 bases left between them. CDR3 nucleotide sequence: TGCAGTGCTCACCCAGGGGACGGACTAACTTTTGGCTACACCTTC. It encodes CSAHPGDGLTFGYTF.

This sequence joins TRBV7-9 and TRBJ2-1, with 11 positions matching TRBD2. The CDR3 is 15 residues long. After removal of 3 bases from V and 4 bases from J, the junction contained 2 bases not matched to a gene. Germline V lookup: CDR1 SEHNR, CDR2 FQNEAQ (reference sequence). CDR3 in amino acids: CASSFGTSGYNEQFF. The CDR3 nucleotides read TGTGCCAGCAGCTTCGGGACTAGCGGATACAATGAGCAGTTCTTC.

The chain is built from TRBV2 and TRBJ2-4; 9 bases are a match to TRBD1. Per the germline V gene, CDR1 is SNHLY and CDR2 is FYNNEI. Losses at the gene ends were 6 bases for V and 8 bases for J; bases not matched to a gene: 11. This CDR3 contains 15 residues. The CDR3 DNA reads as TGTGCCAGCAGCCGGGACAGGGAAGCTTTTTACATTCAGTACTTC. It encodes CASSRDREAFYIQYF.

The chain links TRBV5-5 to TRBJ1-1; D is unclear. The CDR3 consists of 13 residues. Germline V gene lookup returns CDR1 SGHKS and CDR2 YYEKEE (reference sequence). V was clipped by 0 bases and J by 6 bases, with 9 bases between them. CDR3 in DNA: TGTGCCAGCAGCTTGGAAGGGTTAGCTGAAGCTTTCTTT. This sequence encodes CASSLEGLAEAFF. Full variable domain (missing parts from reference TRBV5-5 and TRBJ1-1): DAGVTQSPTHLIKTRGQQVTLRCSPISGHKSVSWYQQVLGQGPQFIFQYYEKEERGRGNFPDRFSARQFPNYSSELNVNALLLGDSALYLCASSLEGLAEAFFGQGTRLTVV.